The sequence of this TCR beta chain was determined in a study of technical replicates of blood from several donors. CDR1 and CDR2 from the germline V gene are SGHTA and FQGNSA. Trimming stripped 2 bases from V and 5 bases from J, with 28 bases between. This CDR3 has 19 amino acids. This table comes from immunoSEQ multiplex PCR, and its TCRdb copy is limited to in-frame clones, with some not included. This table has some 66,000 clones, more than 95% appearing once. The sequence came from a human donor in good health. The V and J genes are TRBV7-2 and TRBJ2-7, with D possibly being TRBD1 (6 bases). Sample: T cells isolated from PBMCs. CDR3 loop: CASSLSRTGLASWGDEQYF. DNA of the CDR3: TGTGCCAGCAGCTTAAGCAGAACAGGGCTGGCTTCCTGGGGCGACGAGCAGTACTTC. The whole variable domain, filled in from reference TRBV7-2 and TRBJ2-7, reads GAGVSQSPSNKVTEKGKDVELRCDPISGHTALYWYRQSLGQGLEFLIYFQGNSAPDKSGLPSDRFSAERTGGSVSTLTIQRTQQEDSAVYLCASSLSRTGLASWGDEQYFGPGTRLTVT.